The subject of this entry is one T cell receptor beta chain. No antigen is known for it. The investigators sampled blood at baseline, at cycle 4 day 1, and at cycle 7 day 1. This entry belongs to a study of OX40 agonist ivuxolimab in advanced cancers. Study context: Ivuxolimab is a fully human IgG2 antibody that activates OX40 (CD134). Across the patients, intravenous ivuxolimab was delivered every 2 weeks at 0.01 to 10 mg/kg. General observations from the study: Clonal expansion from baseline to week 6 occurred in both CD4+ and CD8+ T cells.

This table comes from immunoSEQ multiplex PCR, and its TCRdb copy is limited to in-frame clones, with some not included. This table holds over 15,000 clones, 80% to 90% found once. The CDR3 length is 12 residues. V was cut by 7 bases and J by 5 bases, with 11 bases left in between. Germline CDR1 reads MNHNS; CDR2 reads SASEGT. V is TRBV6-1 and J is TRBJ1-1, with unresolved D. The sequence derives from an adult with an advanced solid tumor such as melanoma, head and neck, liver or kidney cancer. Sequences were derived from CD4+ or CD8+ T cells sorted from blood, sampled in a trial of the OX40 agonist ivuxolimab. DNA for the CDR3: TGTGCCAGCACCGAGGGAGTTACTGAAGCTTTCTTT. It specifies CASTEGVTEAFF.